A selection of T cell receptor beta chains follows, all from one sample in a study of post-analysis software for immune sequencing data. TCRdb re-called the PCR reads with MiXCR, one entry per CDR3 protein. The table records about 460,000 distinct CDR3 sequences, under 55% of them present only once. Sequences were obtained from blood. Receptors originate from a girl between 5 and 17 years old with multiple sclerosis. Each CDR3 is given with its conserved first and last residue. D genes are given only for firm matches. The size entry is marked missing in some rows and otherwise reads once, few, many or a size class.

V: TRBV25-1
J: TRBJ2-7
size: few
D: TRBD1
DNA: TGTGCCATCTTAAGCCGCCGACAGGGACCCTCCTACGAGCAGTACTTC
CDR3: CAILSRRQGPSYEQYF

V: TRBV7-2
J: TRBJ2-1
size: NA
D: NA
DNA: TGTGCCAGCAGCGCGCTAGCGAGGTCCTACAATGAGCAGTTCTTC
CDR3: CASSALARSYNEQFF

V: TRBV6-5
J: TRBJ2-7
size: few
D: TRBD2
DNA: TGTGCCAGCAGTTACAGGCTAGCGGGAGGGCCGGGCTCCTACGAGCAGTACTTC
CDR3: CASSYRLAGGPGSYEQYF

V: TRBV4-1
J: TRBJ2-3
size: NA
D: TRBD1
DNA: TGCGCCAGCAGCGCCTCAGGGGGCCAAGATACGCAGTATTTT
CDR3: CASSASGGQDTQYF

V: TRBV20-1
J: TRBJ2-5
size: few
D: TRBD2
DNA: TGCCGGTGCCACCAGCGGGACGGGGAAGAGACCCAGTACTTC
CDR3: CRCHQRDGEETQYF

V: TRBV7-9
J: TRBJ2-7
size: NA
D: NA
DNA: TGTGCCAGCAGCTTACGTGGACAAACCTACGAGCAGTACTTC
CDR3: CASSLRGQTYEQYF

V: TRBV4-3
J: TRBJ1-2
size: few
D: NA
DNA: TGCGCCAGCAGCCAAGGACAGGTTGGTGGCTACACCTTC
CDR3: CASSQGQVGGYTF

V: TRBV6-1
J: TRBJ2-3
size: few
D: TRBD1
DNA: TGTGCCAGCAGTCATACAGGGGGCGCGAGTGGAGATACGCAGTATTTT
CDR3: CASSHTGGASGDTQYF

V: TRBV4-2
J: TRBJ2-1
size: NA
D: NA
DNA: TGTGCCAGCAGCCAAGGGACTCTTCAATACAATGAGCAGTTCTTC
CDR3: CASSQGTLQYNEQFF

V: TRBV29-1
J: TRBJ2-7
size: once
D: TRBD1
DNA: TGCAGCGTTGGGGGAACAGGGGGTTCCTACGAGCAGTACTTC
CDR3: CSVGGTGGSYEQYF

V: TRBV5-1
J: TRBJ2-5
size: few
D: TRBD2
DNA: TGCGCCAGCAGCTTTAACGTAGCGGGAGGCGAAGAGACCCAGTACTTC
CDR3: CASSFNVAGGEETQYF

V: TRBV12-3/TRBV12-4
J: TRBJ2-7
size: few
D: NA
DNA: TGTGCCAGCAGCACAACCAGGGACTACGAGCAGTACTTC
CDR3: CASSTTRDYEQYF

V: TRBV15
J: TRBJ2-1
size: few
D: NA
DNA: TGTGCCACCAGCAGAGATTGGGTAGTGAACAATGAGCAGTTCTTC
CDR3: CATSRDWVVNNEQFF

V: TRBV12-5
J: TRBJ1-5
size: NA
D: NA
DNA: TGTGCTAGTGTCGGTCCAGACCCGCGGGGGAAAAATCAGCCCCAGCATTTT
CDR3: CASVGPDPRGKNQPQHF

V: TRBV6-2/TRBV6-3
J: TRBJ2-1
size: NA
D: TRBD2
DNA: TGTGCCAGCAGTACCGGTCCCGAGGGACTAAGGTGGTTCTTC
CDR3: CASSTGPEGLRWFF

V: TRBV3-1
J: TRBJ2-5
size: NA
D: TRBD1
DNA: TGTGCCAGCAGCCCACATCAAACAGGGGTTCAAGAGACCCAGTACTTC
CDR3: CASSPHQTGVQETQYF

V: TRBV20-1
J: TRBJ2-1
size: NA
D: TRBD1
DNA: TGCAGTGCTAGGCCCAGCGGGACAGGGGTCAATGAGCAGTTCTTC
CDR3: CSARPSGTGVNEQFF

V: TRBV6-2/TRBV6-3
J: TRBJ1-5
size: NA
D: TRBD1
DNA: TGTGCCAGCAGCTCGACAGGGATACAGCCCCAGCATTTT
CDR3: CASSSTGIQPQHF

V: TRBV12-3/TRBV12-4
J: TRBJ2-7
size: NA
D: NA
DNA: TGTGCCAGCAGTTTACCCAGGATGCGGGTCCACGAGCAGTACTTC
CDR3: CASSLPRMRVHEQYF

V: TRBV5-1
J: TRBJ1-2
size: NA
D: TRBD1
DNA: TGCGCCAGCAGCCCGACAGGGCGGAATGGCTACACCTTC
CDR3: CASSPTGRNGYTF

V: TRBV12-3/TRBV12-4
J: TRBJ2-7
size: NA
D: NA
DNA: TGTGCCAGCAGTTTCAATTTGGGGGAATACGAGCAGTACTTC
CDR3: CASSFNLGEYEQYF

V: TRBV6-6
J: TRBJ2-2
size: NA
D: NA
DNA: TGTGCCAGCACGGGTGACACCGGGGAGCTGTTTTTT
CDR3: CASTGDTGELFF

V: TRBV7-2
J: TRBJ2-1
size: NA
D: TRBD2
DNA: TGTGCCAGCAGCTCAGGGACTACCAATGAGCAGTTCTTC
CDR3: CASSSGTTNEQFF

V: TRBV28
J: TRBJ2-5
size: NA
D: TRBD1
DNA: TGTGCCAGCAGTCCCTGGACAGGAAGGATTCAAGAGACCCAGTACTTC
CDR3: CASSPWTGRIQETQYF

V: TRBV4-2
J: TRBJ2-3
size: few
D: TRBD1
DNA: TGTGCCAGCAGCCCGGGACAGGGGGTGTATACGCAGTATTTT
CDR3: CASSPGQGVYTQYF

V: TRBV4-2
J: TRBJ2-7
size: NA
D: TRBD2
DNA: TGTGCCAGCAGCCAAGTGGTTGCGGGAGAGGCCTACGAGCAGTACTTC
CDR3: CASSQVVAGEAYEQYF

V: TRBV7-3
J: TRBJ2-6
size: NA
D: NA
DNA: TGTGCCAGCAGCTTAACAAACTCTGGGGCCAACGTCCTGACTTTC
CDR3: CASSLTNSGANVLTF

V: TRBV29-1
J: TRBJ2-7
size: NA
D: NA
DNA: TGCAGCGTTGGGGCAGGGGGGTTCCCCTACGAGCAGTACTTC
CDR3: CSVGAGGFPYEQYF

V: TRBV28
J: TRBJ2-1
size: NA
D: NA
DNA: TGTGCCAGCAGTTTAGTACGCGATGAGCAGTTCTTC
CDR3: CASSLVRDEQFF

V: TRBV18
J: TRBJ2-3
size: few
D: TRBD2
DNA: TGTACCAGCTATCCCCGGGACAGCCGGGGACTAGCGGGAGAAGATACGCAGTATTTT
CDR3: CTSYPRDSRGLAGEDTQYF

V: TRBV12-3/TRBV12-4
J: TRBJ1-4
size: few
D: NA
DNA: TGTGCCACCGCTCCGATGACAGTTAATGAAAAACTGTTTTTT
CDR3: CATAPMTVNEKLFF

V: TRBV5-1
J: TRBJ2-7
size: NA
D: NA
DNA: TGCGCCAGCAGCTCCATGACAGATCCGGCCTACGAGCAGTACTTC
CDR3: CASSSMTDPAYEQYF

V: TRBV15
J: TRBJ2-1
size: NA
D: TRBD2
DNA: TGTGCCACTCAGGGCGGGAGGGCCCGGAATGAGCAGTTCTTC
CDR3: CATQGGRARNEQFF

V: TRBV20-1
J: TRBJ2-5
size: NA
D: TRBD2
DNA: TGCAGTGCTACCCTAGCGGGAGAGGTCCAAGAGACCCAGTACTTC
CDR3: CSATLAGEVQETQYF

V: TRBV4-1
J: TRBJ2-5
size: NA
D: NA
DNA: TGCGCCAGCAGCCAAGGACTACCAGAGACCCAGTACTTC
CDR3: CASSQGLPETQYF

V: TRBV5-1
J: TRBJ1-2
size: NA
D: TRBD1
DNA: TGCGCCAGCAGCTTGGCCGGGGACAGGGGGATCTATGGCTACACCTTC
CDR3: CASSLAGDRGIYGYTF

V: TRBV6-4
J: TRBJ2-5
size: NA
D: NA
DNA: TGTGCCAGCAGTGAGGTGGGGGGAACGGGAGAGACCCAGTACTTC
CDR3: CASSEVGGTGETQYF

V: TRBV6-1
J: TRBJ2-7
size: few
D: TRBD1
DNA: TGTGCCAGCATCCTCGGGACAGGTACTGAAGAGCAGTACTTC
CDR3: CASILGTGTEEQYF